Below, 9 T cell receptor beta chains from the same sample are listed, as sequenced in a study of control samples from healthy donors and cancer patients. Clones were read by immunoSEQ multiplex PCR, and TCRdb kept only the in-frame ones, dropping some. The repertoire includes roughly 200,000 clones, roughly 94% of them detected once, and about 1.6% sits in the top ten. The material sequenced was blood. These receptors all come from a man aged 50-59 years in good health.

The gene calls are TRBV5-4 and TRBJ2-7, with 8 bases matching TRBD2. Looked up from germline, CDR1 is SGHNT and CDR2 is YYREEE (reference sequence). The CDR3 sequence is 15 residues long. V was clipped by 0 bases and J by 3 bases; unmatched bases: 5. CDR3 sequence reads: CASSLAGGGRYEQYF. CDR3 nucleotide sequence: TGTGCCAGCAGCTTGGCAGGCGGGGGGCGCTACGAGCAGTACTTC.

The gene calls are TRBV28 and TRBJ1-5; D is possibly TRBD1 (5 bases). V lost 3 bases, J lost 0 bases, and 12 bases lay in between. CDR3 length: 16 amino acids. Germline assignment: CDR1 MDHEN and CDR2 SYDVKM. The CDR3 coding sequence is TGTGCCAGCAGTTTTCGTCGACAGTATAGCAATCAGCCCCAGCATTTT. As protein: CASSFRRQYSNQPQHF.

The rearrangement links TRBV13 to TRBJ2-3; 7 positions match TRBD2. The germline CDR1 and CDR2 sequences are PRHDT and FYEKMQ (reference sequence). The CDR3 length is 21 residues. V lost 0 bases and J lost 4; bases outside the gene matches: 22. The DNA for the CDR3 is TGTGCCAGCAGCTTAGGCCGGGTCGGGGGGTTAATTCGGTCCGCCGCAGATACGCAGTATTTT. This codes for CASSLGRVGGLIRSAADTQYF.

The chain links TRBV7-2 to TRBJ1-3; a weak D match, TRBD1 (5 bases). Per germline, CDR1 SGHTA and CDR2 FQGNSA. Trimming removed 5 bases from V and 1 base from J, with 15 bases in between. CDR3 length: 16 residues. CDR3 nucleotide sequence: TGTGCCAGCAGCGTTACCCCAGGGTTATCTGGAAACACCATATATTTT. As protein: CASSVTPGLSGNTIYF.

The chain couples TRBV14 to TRBJ2-2, with D unclear. CDR1 and CDR2 from the germline V gene are SGHDN and FVKESK. Trimming cost V 1 base and J 6 bases, with 15 bases left between them. The CDR3 runs to 16 residues. The chain's CDR3 is CASSQVHPMTPGELFF. As DNA, the CDR3 is TGTGCCAGCAGCCAAGTTCACCCTATGACACCCGGGGAGCTGTTTTTT. The full variable domain, completed using reference TRBV14 and TRBJ2-2, is EAGVTQFPSHSVIEKGQTVTLRCDPISGHDNLYWYRRVMGKEIKFLLHFVKESKQDESGMPNNRFLAERTGGTYSTLKVQPAELEDSGVYFCASSQVHPMTPGELFFGEGSRLTVL.

V gene TRBV2 combines with J gene TRBJ2-7, with D possibly matching TRBD2 (5 bases). The CDR3 covers 14 residues. The V gene's germline CDR1 is SNHLY and CDR2 FYNNEI. The CDR3 protein is CASREGEGVGEQYV. The CDR3 DNA is TGTGCCAGCAGGGAAGGAGAGGGAGTGGGCGAGCAGTACGTC.

V gene TRBV20-1 combines with J gene TRBJ1-1; D is uncertain. This CDR3 comprises 13 residues. V gave up 3 bases and J gave up 4 bases, with 12 bases separating them. From germline, CDR1 is DFQATT and CDR2 SNEGSKA (reference sequence). DNA for the CDR3: TGCAGTGCTAGTAGCCGGAGAGCCACTGAAGCTTTCTTT. This encodes CSASSRRATEAFF.

The chain combines TRBV6-5 with TRBJ2-3; 12 nucleotides line up with TRBD2. This CDR3 spans 13 amino acids. Germline CDR1 and CDR2: MNHEY and SVGAGI. V was clipped by 6 bases and J by 14 bases; unmatched bases: 9. The CDR3 bases are TGTGCCAGCAGCCGGACTAGCGGGACCCTAGGGTATTTT. Amino acid sequence: CASSRTSGTLGYF.

The chain links TRBV27 to TRBJ1-6; D is possibly TRBD1 (6 bases). This CDR3 contains 16 residues. Between the trimmed V and J ends, which lost 3 bases and 9 bases, there was a span of 18 bases. Germline assignment: CDR1 MNHEY and CDR2 SMNVEV (reference sequence). CDR3 sequence reads: CASSLATRGEGSPLHF. The CDR3 DNA reads TGTGCCAGCAGTTTGGCCACAAGGGGGGAGGGTTCACCCCTCCACTTT.